This entry lists 20 T cell receptor beta chains sequenced from one sample in a study of early T cells in non-severe SARS-CoV-2 infection. MiXCR, applied by TCRdb to the 5' RACE reads, yields one record per CDR3 protein. The sample holds about 35,000 distinct CDR3 sequences, around 4.3% seen once. Sample: whole blood. The receptors shown here come from an adult who was a healthcare worker with PCR-confirmed SARS-CoV-2 infection or an uninfected control (not recorded which).

In its sample, this clonotype was seen many times. This chain joins TRBV30 and TRBJ1-1; D unresolved. Germline V gene data show CDR1 as GTSNPN and CDR2 as SVGIG (reference sequence). The V gene lost 7 bases and the J gene lost 4 bases, with 16 bases spanning the gap. CDR3 length equals 13 residues. The CDR3 bases are TGTGCCTCTCTTCCAGTGGCCGGCACTGAAGCTTTCTTT. The encoded protein is CASLPVAGTEAFF.

This clonotype showed up many times. The gene calls are TRBV11-2 and TRBJ2-4; no reliable D call. Germline V lookup: CDR1 SGHAT, CDR2 FQNNGV. CDR3 size: 12 residues. The V end lost 5 bases, the J end lost 7 bases, and 9 bases lay between the germline ends. The CDR3 DNA follows: TGTGCCAGCAGCCCCGCCGGGAACATTCAGTACTTC. It encodes CASSPAGNIQYF. Based on the CDR3 plus reference TRBV11-2 and TRBJ2-4, the full variable domain is EAGVAQSPRYKIIEKRQSVAFWCNPISGHATLYWYQQILGQGPKLLIQFQNNGVVDDSQLPKDRFSAERLKGVDSTLKIQPAKLEDSAVYLCASSPAGNIQYFGAGTRLSVL.

This clonotype was recorded at least ten times. The genes are TRBV7-3 and TRBJ2-1, with a tentative D call TRBD2 (6 bases). The V and J ends lost 5 bases and 7 bases respectively, with 24 bases between them. The CDR3 covers 17 residues. Germline CDR1 reads SGHTA; CDR2 reads FQGTGA. The CDR3 DNA reads TGTGCCAGCAGCCAATTCTCGACTAGTACCCTTAGAAATGAGCAGTTCTTC. It codes for CASSQFSTSTLRNEQFF.

This clonotype has more than one count but fewer than ten. The chain couples TRBV5-1 to TRBJ1-4; the D gene is possibly TRBD1 (5 bases). The CDR3 totals 14 residues. V lost 4 bases and J lost 3, with 10 bases in between. Germline lookup yields CDR1 SGHRS and CDR2 YFSETQ. CDR3 in amino acids: CASSRTPANEKLFF. CDR3 sequence (DNA): TGCGCCAGCAGCCGGACACCCGCTAATGAAAAACTGTTTTTT.

About this clonotype: A much more abundant neighbour one base away suggests this may be a read error. The chain couples TRBV7-3 to TRBJ2-3, with a tentative D call TRBD2 (7 bases). Trimming shortened V by 3 bases and J by 2 bases, and 15 bases separated the two germline ends. Germline CDR1 SGHTA, CDR2 FQGTGA. This CDR3 has 16 residues. The CDR3 reads CASSLDSGVHTDTQYF. The CDR3 DNA is TGTGCCAGCAGCTTGGACAGCGGGGTGCACACAGATACGCAGTATTTT.

The chain joins TRBV14 to TRBJ2-7, with a possible D match to TRBD1 (6 bases). The CDR3 runs 14 residues. Germline V gene data show CDR1 as SGHDN and CDR2 as FVKESK. V lost 6 bases, J lost 2 bases, and 14 bases lay in between. The CDR3 loop reads CASSILGGTYEQYF. The DNA of the CDR3 is TGTGCCAGCAGTATATTAGGGGGAACCTACGAGCAGTACTTC.

This clonotype was recorded a few times. The J gene is TRBJ2-7, the V gene TRBV6-2 or TRBV6-3; tentative D call: TRBD1 (5 bases). This CDR3 has 13 amino acids. V was trimmed by 0 bases and J by 6 bases, leaving 9 bases between them. Looked up from germline, CDR1 is MNHEY and CDR2 is SVGEGT. CDR3 DNA sequence: TGTGCCAGCAGTTACTCCAGGGAAGGCGAGCAGTACTTC. This translates into CASSYSREGEQYF.

This clonotype is labeled as medium-sized. This chain uses TRBV7-9 with TRBJ2-7, with D maybe TRBD1 (6 bases). The CDR3 spans 15 residues. V lost 5 bases to trimming and J lost 0 bases, with 14 bases between them. Germline V lookup: CDR1 SEHNR, CDR2 FQNEAQ (reference sequence). CDR3 nucleotide sequence: TGTGCCAGCAGCGCCAGAACAGGGTCCTCCTACGAGCAGTACTTC. It encodes CASSARTGSSYEQYF.

This clonotype showed up just a few times. V usage is TRBV20-1 and J usage is TRBJ1-5, with 7 bases that match TRBD1. CDR1 is DFQATT and CDR2 is SNEGSKA in the germline V gene (reference sequence). The CDR3 length is 13 residues. Trimming cost V 6 bases and J 1 base; bases outside gene matches: 3. The CDR3 sequence is CSAKGQSNQPQHF. CDR3 nucleotides: TGCAGTGCAAAGGGACAGAGCAATCAGCCCCAGCATTTT.

The table lists this clonotype with a few counts. The chain is built from TRBV7-3 and TRBJ2-3, with 8 bases fitting TRBD2. The CDR3 length is 16 residues. CDR1 is SGHTA and CDR2 is FQGTGA in the germline V gene. V lost 0 bases, J lost 3 bases, and 5 bases stayed unmatched. The CDR3 loop is CASSLTAAGGTDTQYF. DNA of the CDR3: TGTGCCAGCAGCTTAACGGCCGCGGGGGGTACAGATACGCAGTATTTT. The full variable domain, with the rest looked up from reference TRBV7-3 and TRBJ2-3, is GAGVSQTPSNKVTEKGKYVELRCDPISGHTALYWYRQSLGQGPEFLIYFQGTGAADDSGLPNDRFFAVRPEGSVSTLKIQRTERGDSAVYLCASSLTAAGGTDTQYFGPGTRLTVL.

Only a few counts were recorded for this clonotype. The V and J genes are TRBV20-1 and TRBJ1-2, with D possibly being TRBD1 (5 bases). There are 13 residues in the CDR3. V lost 6 bases and J lost 2, with 13 bases in between. In germline, CDR1 is DFQATT, CDR2 SNEGSKA (reference sequence). The CDR3 here is CSAGGLGNYGYTF. The DNA of the CDR3 is TGCAGTGCCGGGGGACTGGGGAACTATGGCTACACCTTC.

This rearrangement joins TRBV3-1 to TRBJ2-2; 9 positions agree with TRBD1. Trimming at V came to 3 bases and at J to 7 bases, leaving 12 bases not matched to a gene. This CDR3 is built from 17 residues. The germline V gene has CDR1 LGHDT and CDR2 YNNKEL (reference sequence). CDR3 nucleotides: TGTGCCAGCAGCCAGTTCCTCAGGACAGGGGTTGTCGGGGAGCTGTTTTTT. It yields the protein CASSQFLRTGVVGELFF.

In this sample, this clonotype turned up many times. The gene calls are TRBV2 and TRBJ1-1, with D unclear. Trimming cost V 8 bases and J 1 base, with 8 bases left between them. The CDR3 length is 12 residues. CDR1 and CDR2 from the germline V gene are SNHLY and FYNNEI. CDR3 nucleotides: TGTGCCAGCTCGGGCCAGAACACTGAAGCTTTCTTT. It codes for CASSGQNTEAFF.

This clonotype was seen ten or more times. The chain joins TRBV29-1 to TRBJ2-1; 7 positions match TRBD2. V lost 7 bases and J lost 4; bases outside the gene matches: 7. This CDR3 comprises 13 residues. In germline, CDR1 is SQVTM, CDR2 ANQGSEA. CDR3: CSARTSLYNEQFF. The CDR3 DNA is TGCAGCGCCCGGACTAGTCTATACAATGAGCAGTTCTTC.

This chain connects TRBV10-3 to TRBJ1-1; possible D gene TRBD1, 5 bases. The germline V gene encodes CDR1 ENHRY and CDR2 SYGVKD. Trimming stripped 5 bases from V and 2 bases from J, with 12 bases between. This CDR3 is built from 14 residues. The CDR3 region is CAISSLGGNTEAFF. The CDR3 DNA sequence: TGTGCCATCAGTTCCCTGGGGGGAAACACTGAAGCTTTCTTT.

This clonotype was observed at least ten times. The chain links TRBV7-9 to TRBJ2-3; no clear D gene. From germline, CDR1 is SEHNR and CDR2 FQNEAQ (reference sequence). The CDR3 is 15 residues long. Between the trimmed V and J ends, which lost 3 bases and 13 bases, there was a span of 23 bases. This chain's CDR3 is CASSFDRQWVGWEYF. CDR3 sequence (DNA): TGTGCCAGCAGCTTCGATCGTCAGTGGGTTGGTTGGGAGTATTTT.

This clonotype was observed at least ten times. This rearrangement joins TRBV6-6 to TRBJ1-1; 7 bases fit TRBD1. Trimming took 6 bases from V and 6 from J; bases not matched to a gene: 7. This CDR3 is built from 13 residues. Germline V gives CDR1 MNHNY, CDR2 SVGAGI (reference sequence). CDR3 in DNA: TGTGCCAGCAGAACCGGGACAGTAGCTGAAGCTTTCTTT. The encoded protein is CASRTGTVAEAFF.

This clonotype was found many times. V and J are TRBV12-3 or TRBV12-4 and TRBJ1-2; possibly TRBD1 for D (5 bases). The CDR3 totals 14 residues. Trimming cost V 8 bases and J 7 bases, with 20 bases left between them. CDR3 coding DNA: TGTGCCAGCGTAGGGGTGGGAGTAACCGGTGGCTACACCTTC. Its translation is CASVGVGVTGGYTF.

The table lists this clonotype with many counts. The CDR3 loop reads CASSPKGGLYEQYF. The CDR3 bases are TGTGCCAGCAGCCCCAAAGGGGGGCTCTACGAGCAGTACTTC. V gene TRBV7-2 combines with J gene TRBJ2-7; D may correspond to TRBD1 or TRBD2 (6 bases each). The germline V gene has CDR1 SGHTA and CDR2 FQGNSA. The CDR3 has 14 amino acids. Trimming left V 5 bases short and J 3 bases short, with 14 bases between.

This clonotype was observed at least ten times. The V gene is TRBV29-1, the J gene TRBJ1-5; 9 positions agree with TRBD1. The CDR3 loop spans 13 amino acids. Germline CDR1 is SQVTM and CDR2 is ANQGSEA. V dropped 4 bases and J dropped 4; count of bases not matched to a gene: 2. The CDR3 protein is CSVATGGNQPQHF. CDR3 DNA sequence: TGCAGCGTTGCGACAGGGGGAAATCAGCCCCAGCATTTT.